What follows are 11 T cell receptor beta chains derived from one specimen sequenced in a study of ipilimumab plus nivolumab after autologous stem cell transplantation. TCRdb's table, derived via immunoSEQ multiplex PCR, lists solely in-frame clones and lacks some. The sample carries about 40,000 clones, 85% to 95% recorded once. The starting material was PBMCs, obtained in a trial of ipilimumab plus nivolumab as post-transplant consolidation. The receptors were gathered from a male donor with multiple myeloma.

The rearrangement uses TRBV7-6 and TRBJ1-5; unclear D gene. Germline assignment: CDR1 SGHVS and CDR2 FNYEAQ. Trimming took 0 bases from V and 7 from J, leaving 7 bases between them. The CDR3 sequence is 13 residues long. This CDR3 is CASSLASEQPQHF. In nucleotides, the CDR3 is TGTGCCAGCAGCTTAGCGTCAGAACAGCCCCAGCATTTT.

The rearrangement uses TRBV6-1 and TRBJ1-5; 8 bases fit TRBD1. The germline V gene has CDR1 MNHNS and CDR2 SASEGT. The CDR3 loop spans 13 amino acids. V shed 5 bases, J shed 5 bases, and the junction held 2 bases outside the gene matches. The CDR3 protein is CASSLDRDQPQHF. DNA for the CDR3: TGTGCCAGCAGTCTGGACAGGGATCAGCCCCAGCATTTT.

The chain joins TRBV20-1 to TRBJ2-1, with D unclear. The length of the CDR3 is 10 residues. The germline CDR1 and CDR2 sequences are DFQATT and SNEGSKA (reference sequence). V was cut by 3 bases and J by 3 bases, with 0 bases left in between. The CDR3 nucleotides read TGCAGTGCTAGCTACAATGAGCAGTTCTTC. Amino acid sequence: CSASYNEQFF.

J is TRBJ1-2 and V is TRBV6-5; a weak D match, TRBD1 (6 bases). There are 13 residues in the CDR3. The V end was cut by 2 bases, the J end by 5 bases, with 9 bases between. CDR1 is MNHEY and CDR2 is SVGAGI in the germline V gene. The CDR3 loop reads CASSYKQGYGYTF. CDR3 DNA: TGTGCCAGCAGTTACAAACAGGGTTATGGCTACACCTTC.

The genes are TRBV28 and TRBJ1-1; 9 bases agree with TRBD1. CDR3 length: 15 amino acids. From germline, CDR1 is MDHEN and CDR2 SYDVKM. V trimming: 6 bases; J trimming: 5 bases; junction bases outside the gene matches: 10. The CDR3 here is CASRGTGRVYTEAFF. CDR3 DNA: TGTGCCAGCAGAGGGACAGGGAGGGTGTATACTGAAGCTTTCTTT.

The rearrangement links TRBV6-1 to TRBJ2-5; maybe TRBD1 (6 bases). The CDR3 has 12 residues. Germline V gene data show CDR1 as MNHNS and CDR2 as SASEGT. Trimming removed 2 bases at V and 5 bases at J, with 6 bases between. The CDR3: CASSEQGETQYF. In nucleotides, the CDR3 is TGTGCCAGCAGTGAACAGGGGGAGACCCAGTACTTC.

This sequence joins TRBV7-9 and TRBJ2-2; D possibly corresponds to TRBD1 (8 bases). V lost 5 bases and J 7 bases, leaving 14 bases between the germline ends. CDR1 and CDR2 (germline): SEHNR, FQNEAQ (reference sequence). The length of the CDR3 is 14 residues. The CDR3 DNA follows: TGTGCCAGCAGCCGTACAGGGGGGGACGGGGAGCTGTTTTTT. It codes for CASSRTGGDGELFF.

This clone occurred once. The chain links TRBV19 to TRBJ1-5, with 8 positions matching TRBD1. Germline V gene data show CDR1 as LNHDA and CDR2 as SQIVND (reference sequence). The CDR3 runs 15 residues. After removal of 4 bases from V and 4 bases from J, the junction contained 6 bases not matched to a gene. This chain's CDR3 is CASSKDRVGNQPQHF. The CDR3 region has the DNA TGTGCCAGTAGTAAGGACAGGGTTGGAAATCAGCCCCAGCATTTT.

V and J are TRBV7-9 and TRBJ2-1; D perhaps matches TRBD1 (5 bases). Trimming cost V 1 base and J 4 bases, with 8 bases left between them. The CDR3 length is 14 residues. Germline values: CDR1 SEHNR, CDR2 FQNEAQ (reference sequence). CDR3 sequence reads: CASSLEGPYNEQFF. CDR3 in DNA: TGTGCCAGCAGCTTAGAGGGGCCATACAATGAGCAGTTCTTC.

The CDR3 DNA reads TGTGCCAGCAGTTACGAGGGTCGGTCTTCACCCCTCCACTTT. This codes for CASSYEGRSSPLHF. V is TRBV6-5 and J is TRBJ1-6; D is uncertain. From germline, CDR1 is MNHEY and CDR2 SVGAGI. V was shortened by 2 bases and J by 9 bases, with 11 bases between the two germline ends. The CDR3 loop spans 14 amino acids.

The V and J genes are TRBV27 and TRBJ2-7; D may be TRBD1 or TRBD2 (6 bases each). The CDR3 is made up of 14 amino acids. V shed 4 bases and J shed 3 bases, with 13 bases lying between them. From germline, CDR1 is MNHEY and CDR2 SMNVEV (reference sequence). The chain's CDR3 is CASSWGAENYEQYF. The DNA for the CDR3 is TGTGCCAGCAGTTGGGGGGCAGAAAACTACGAGCAGTACTTC.